This T cell receptor beta chain was sequenced in a study of blood T cells in healthy people across ages. Study in general: Per two T cells, template switching captured roughly one barcoded beta molecule. Findings and caveats of the study: Older individuals had lower TCR beta diversity per million T cells (the decline was roughly linear).

This clonotype was observed at least ten times. Its antigen is not identified. Next came a second PCR, run for 7 to 11 cycles, which used a sample-barcoded 5' primer along with a J-beta primer mix. TCRdb recomputed calls from the 5' RACE reads with MiXCR, one row per CDR3 protein. Of some 940,000 distinct CDR3 sequences in the sample, under 35% were seen once. Each sample used at least 7 million PBMCs. V dropped 3 bases and J dropped 3; count of bases not matched to a gene: 7. In germline, CDR1 is LGHNT, CDR2 FRNRAP. CDR3 length: 16 amino acids. The same sample was also used in a study of T cells of mothers and their children. As that report states: Overlap ran slightly, non-significantly higher for related than unrelated mother-child pairs.

The sequence was collected from a woman aged 40 to 50 in good health. Sequencing used blood. The genes are TRBV12-5 and TRBJ2-7, with 11 bases identical to TRBD1. This CDR3 reads CASGFPLGTGGYEQYF. CDR3 bases: TGTGCTAGTGGTTTCCCGCTAGGGACAGGGGGCTACGAGCAGTACTTC.